The 2 T cell receptor beta chains presented below share a single source sample, sequenced in a study of T cells after yellow fever vaccination. One entry per CDR3 protein results from TCRdb running MiXCR on the 5' RACE reads. The sample yields a few hundred thousand distinct CDR3 sequences, about 10% seen once. The sample was CD4+ T cells sorted from PBMCs, taken 5 days after the yellow fever booster vaccination. Source of these receptors: a man in his late teens or twenties who received the YFV17D yellow fever vaccine.

This clonotype was detected a few times. The J gene is TRBJ2-3, the V gene TRBV18; D gene unclear. V shed 4 bases and J shed 0 bases, with 11 bases lying between them. Germline V gene data show CDR1 as KGHSH and CDR2 as LQKENI. The CDR3 extends over 15 amino acids. The DNA of the CDR3 is TGTGCCAGCTCACGGACCGTCTCAAGCACAGATACGCAGTATTTT. Protein sequence: CASSRTVSSTDTQYF.

This clonotype was seen more than once but under ten times. The chain carries TRBV10-3 and TRBJ1-5; tentative D call: TRBD1 (5 bases). The CDR3 length is 15 residues. V lost 5 bases and J lost 2, with 13 bases in between. Germline loops: CDR1 ENHRY, CDR2 SYGVKD. The CDR3 loop is CAISRTEGRNQPQHF. DNA of the CDR3: TGTGCCATCAGTCGGACGGAGGGGCGCAATCAGCCCCAGCATTTT.